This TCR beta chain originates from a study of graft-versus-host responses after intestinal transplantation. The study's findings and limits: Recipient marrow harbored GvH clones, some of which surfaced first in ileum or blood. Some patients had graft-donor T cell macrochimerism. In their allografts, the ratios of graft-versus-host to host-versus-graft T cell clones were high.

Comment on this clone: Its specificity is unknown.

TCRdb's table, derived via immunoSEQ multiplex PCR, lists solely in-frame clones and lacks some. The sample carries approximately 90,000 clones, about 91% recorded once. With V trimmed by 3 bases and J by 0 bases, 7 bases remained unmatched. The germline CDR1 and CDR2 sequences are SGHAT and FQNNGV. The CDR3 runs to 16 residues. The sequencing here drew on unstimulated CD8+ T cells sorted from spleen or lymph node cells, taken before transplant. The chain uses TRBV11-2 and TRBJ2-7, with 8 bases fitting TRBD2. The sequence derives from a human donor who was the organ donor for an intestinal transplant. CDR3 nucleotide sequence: TGTGCCAGCAGCTTGGTGGGCGGGGGGAGCTCCTACGAGCAGTACTTC. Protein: CASSLVGGGSSYEQYF.